The 9 T cell receptor beta chains presented below share a single source sample, sequenced in a study of esophageal squamous cell carcinoma under preoperative chemotherapy. TCRdb re-called the PCR reads with MiXCR, one entry per CDR3 protein. This sample has tens of thousands of distinct CDR3 sequences, with around 50% found just once. Time point in this sample: before preoperative PTX-NDP chemotherapy. Sample collection was performed from a patient given preoperative chemotherapy. These receptors were obtained from a human donor with esophageal squamous cell carcinoma. The donor label of this sample is uncertain.

This clonotype is medium-sized (0.01 to 0.1%). The chain employs TRBV7-8 and TRBJ2-6; D remains ambiguous. CDR3 length: 15 amino acids. Trimming removed 2 bases from V and 2 bases from J, with 7 bases in between. CDR1 is SGHVS, CDR2 FQNEAQ, per germline. CDR3 amino acids: CASSLSLPGANVLTF. The CDR3 nucleotides are TGTGCCAGCAGCTTAAGCCTCCCTGGGGCCAACGTCCTGACTTTC. Supplemented by reference TRBV7-8 and TRBJ2-6, the full variable domain reads GAGVSQSPRYKVAKRGQDVALRCDPISGHVSLFWYQQALGQGPEFLTYFQNEAQLDKSGLPSDRFFAERPEGSVSTLKIQRTQQEDSAVYLCASSLSLPGANVLTFGAGSRLTVL.

This clonotype is medium-sized within its sample. Just one base apart from a much larger clone, this may be a read error. V and J are TRBV7-6 and TRBJ2-5, with TRBD2 identical over 9 bases. The J call is doubtful: the DNA matches TRBJ2-7 better. The CDR3 runs to 17 residues. The germline gives CDR1 SGHVS, CDR2 FNYEAQ. CDR3 loop: CASSLGGGAGGPFEQYF. DNA for the CDR3: TGTGCCAGCAGCTTAGGGGGGGGGGCGGGAGGGCCCTTCGAGCAGTACTTC.

J is TRBJ2-3 and V is TRBV7-2; D call uncertain. V lost 5 bases to trimming and J lost 0 bases, with 18 bases between them. The CDR3 covers 17 residues. From germline, CDR1 is SGHTA and CDR2 FQGNSA. This CDR3 reads CASSPSRLAVSTDTQYF. The CDR3 coding sequence is TGTGCCAGCAGCCCGAGCCGGCTGGCAGTGAGCACAGATACGCAGTATTTT.

The chain carries TRBV4-1 and TRBJ2-1; 10 bases fit TRBD2. The CDR3 length is 13 residues. J lost 14 bases, V lost 0 bases, and 4 bases had no gene match. Per germline, CDR1 MGHRA and CDR2 YSYEKL. The CDR3 DNA is TGCGCCAGCAGCCAAGAAGCTAGCGGGAGTAAGTTCTTC. It encodes CASSQEASGSKFF.

This clonotype was counted many times. The gene calls are TRBV12-3 or TRBV12-4 and TRBJ2-3; possibly TRBD2 for D (6 bases). Between the trimmed V and J ends, which lost 6 bases and 1 base, there was a span of 14 bases. This CDR3 has 15 residues. CDR3 amino acids: CASRGGRRGTDTQYF. The CDR3 nucleotides are TGTGCCAGCAGGGGGGGTCGAAGGGGCACAGATACGCAGTATTTT.

For this clonotype: At one end the junction does not follow the germline gene, possibly because of a read error. The gene calls are TRBV6-5 and TRBJ2-3, with a weak D call TRBD2 (6 bases). The CDR3 covers 15 residues. Germline CDR1 is MNHEY and CDR2 is SVGAGI. The CDR3: CAGRYAGGGAETQYF. The CDR3, as DNA: TGTGCCGGGAGGTACGCCGGTGGCGGTGCAGAGACGCAGTATTTT.

To note about this clonotype: A much larger clone lies a single base off, so this may be a read error. The CDR3 DNA sequence: TGTGCCAGCAGCGGGACTAGCGGCACCGGGGAGCTGTATTTT. It specifies CASSGTSGTGELYF. The V and J genes are TRBV5-5 and TRBJ2-2, with TRBD2 identical over 11 bases. CDR1 and CDR2 from the germline V gene are SGHKS and YYEKEE (reference sequence). The CDR3 extends over 14 amino acids.

The J gene is TRBJ2-1, the V gene TRBV7-2; a possible D gene is TRBD1 (6 bases). The CDR3 has 17 residues. Trimming pared 0 bases from V and 7 bases from J, leaving 19 bases between. CDR1 is SGHTA, CDR2 FQGNSA, per germline. The CDR3 loop is CASSLAGATPWRNEQFF. The CDR3 coding sequence is TGTGCCAGCAGCTTAGCGGGGGCTACCCCCTGGCGGAATGAGCAGTTCTTC.

Of note for this clonotype: One end of the junction does not line up with germline, which may come from a read error. This chain's CDR3 is CARGHRAANTETQYF. The CDR3 coding sequence is TGTGCCCGGGGCCACCGGGCTGCGAACACAGAGACGCAGTATTTT. This chain joins TRBV10-3 and TRBJ2-2; D may match TRBD1 or TRBD2 (5 bases each). The J call may be faulty, since TRBJ2-3 better matches the DNA end. Germline values: CDR1 ENHRY, CDR2 SYGVKD. This CDR3 comprises 15 residues.